What follows are 4 T cell receptor beta chains derived from one specimen sequenced in a study of T cell repertoires in aging, cancer and after chemotherapy. Amplification of TCR beta used genomic DNA extracted from peripheral blood. Multiplex touch-down PCR with TRB-A/B primers amplified rearranged V-D-J TRB sequences. TCRdb re-analysed the multiplex PCR reads in MiXCR, keeping a single row per CDR3 protein. The sample contains 1,500 to 2,000 distinct CDR3 sequences, approximately 40% of which appear only once. The specimen sequenced was blood. The receptors originated from a human donor with a solid tumor.

The chain recombines TRBV29-1 with TRBJ1-4; D is uncertain. CDR3 length: 12 amino acids. In germline, CDR1 is SQVTM, CDR2 ANQGSEA. The germline V and J ends were trimmed by 6 bases and 8 bases, with 13 bases remaining between them. The CDR3: CSVITGGEKLFF. In DNA form, the CDR3 reads TGCAGCGTCATAACCGGTGGGGAAAAACTGTTTTTT.

The chain carries TRBV24-1 and TRBJ2-3, with 7 positions matching TRBD2. The J segment lost 7 bases and the V segment lost 6 bases, leaving 12 bases of the junction unmatched. The CDR3 loop spans 15 amino acids. Per germline, CDR1 KGHDR and CDR2 SFDVKD. The CDR3 region is CATSWTSGGINTQYF. CDR3 DNA: TGTGCCACCAGTTGGACTAGTGGGGGAATAAATACGCAGTATTTT.

This clonotype is classed as large. The DNA for the CDR3 is TGCAGCGTTGAACATGGAGGACGAGATACGCAGTATTTT. Amino acid sequence: CSVEHGGRDTQYF. The chain couples TRBV29-1 to TRBJ2-3; D perhaps matches TRBD2 (5 bases). Per germline, CDR1 SQVTM and CDR2 ANQGSEA. The V end was cut by 2 bases, the J end by 5 bases, with 11 bases between. The CDR3 covers 13 residues.

This clonotype was recorded a few times. The V call is TRBV30, the J call TRBJ2-7; tentatively, D is TRBD1 (5 bases). V was cut by 0 bases and J by 0 bases, with 9 bases left in between. The CDR3 covers 14 residues. The V gene's germline CDR1 is GTSNPN and CDR2 SVGIG (reference sequence). The CDR3 DNA is TGTGCCTGGAGTGTACTTAGGGGCTCCTACGAGCAGTACTTC. The encoded protein is CAWSVLRGSYEQYF. Drawing the rest from reference TRBV30 and TRBJ2-7, the complete variable domain is SQTIHQWPATLVQPVGSPLSLECTVEGTSNPNLYWYRQAAGRGLQLLFYSVGIGQISSEVPQNLSASRPQDRQFILSSKKLLLSDSGFYLCAWSVLRGSYEQYFGPGTRLTVT.